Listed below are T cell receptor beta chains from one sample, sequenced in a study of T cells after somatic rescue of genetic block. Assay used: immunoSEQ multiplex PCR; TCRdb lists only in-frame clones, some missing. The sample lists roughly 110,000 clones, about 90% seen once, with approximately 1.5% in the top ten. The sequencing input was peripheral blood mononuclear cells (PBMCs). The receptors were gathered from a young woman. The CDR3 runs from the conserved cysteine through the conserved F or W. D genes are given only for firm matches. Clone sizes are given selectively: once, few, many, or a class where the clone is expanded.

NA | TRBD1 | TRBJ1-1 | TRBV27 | CASSSLDRGSEAFF | TGTGCCAGCAGTTCCCTTGACAGGGGCTCTGAAGCTTTCTTT
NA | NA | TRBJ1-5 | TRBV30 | CAWSVGVGNQPQHF | TGTGCCTGGAGTGTTGGCGTGGGCAATCAGCCCCAGCATTTT
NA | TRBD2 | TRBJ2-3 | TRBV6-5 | CASSRGEGSTDTQYF | TGTGCCAGCAGTAGAGGGGAGGGGAGCACAGATACGCAGTATTTT
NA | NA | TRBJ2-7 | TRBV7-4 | CASSPLPHDSSYEQYF | TGTGCCAGCAGCCCCCTTCCCCACGATAGCTCCTACGAGCAGTACTTC
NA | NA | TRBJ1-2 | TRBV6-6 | CASSRNYGYTF | TGTGCCAGCAGTCGGAACTATGGCTACACCTTC
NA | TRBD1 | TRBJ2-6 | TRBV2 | CARRQGAGANVLTF | TGTGCCAGACGACAGGGAGCTGGGGCCAACGTCCTGACTTTC
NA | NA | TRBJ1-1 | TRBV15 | CATSGTLNTEAFF | TGTGCCACCAGCGGCACTTTGAACACTGAAGCTTTCTTT
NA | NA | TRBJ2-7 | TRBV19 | CASSIDISYEQYF | TGTGCCAGTAGTATAGACATTTCCTACGAGCAGTACTTC
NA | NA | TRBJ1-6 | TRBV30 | CAWSPGVYNSPLHF | TGTGCCTGGAGTCCCGGCGTCTATAATTCACCCCTCCACTTT
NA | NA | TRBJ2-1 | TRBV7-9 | CASSNIINGQGPNYNEQFF | TGTGCCAGCAGCAATATTATTAACGGACAAGGCCCTAACTACAATGAGCAGTTCTTC
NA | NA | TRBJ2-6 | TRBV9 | CASSVELGWRSGANVLTF | TGTGCCAGCAGCGTAGAACTGGGGTGGAGGTCTGGGGCCAACGTCCTGACTTTC
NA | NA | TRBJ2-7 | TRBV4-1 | CASSQAHGGGLYEQYF | TGCGCCAGCAGCCAAGCCCATGGGGGGGGCTTATACGAGCAGTACTTC
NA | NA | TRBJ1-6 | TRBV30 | CAWDSSAGNSPLHF | TGTGCCTGGGACTCTTCCGCCGGGAATTCACCCCTCCACTTT
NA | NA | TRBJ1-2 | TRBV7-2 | CASSLGDLPNYGYTF | TGTGCCAGCAGCTTGGGGGACCTTCCTAACTATGGCTACACCTTC
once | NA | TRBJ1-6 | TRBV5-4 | CASSLDSDSPLHF | TGTGCCAGCAGCTTGGATTCGGATTCACCCCTCCACTTT
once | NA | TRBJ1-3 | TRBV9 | CASSKFDRLYSGNTIYF | TGTGCCAGCAGCAAATTCGACAGACTCTACTCTGGAAACACCATATATTTT
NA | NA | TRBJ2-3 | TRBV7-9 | CASSLVAGFVKTDTQYF | TGTGCCAGCAGCTTAGTGGCAGGGTTTGTGAAGACAGATACGCAGTATTTT
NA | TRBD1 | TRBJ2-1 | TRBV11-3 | CASSGTGSYNEQFF | TGTGCCAGCAGCGGGACAGGGTCATACAATGAGCAGTTCTTC
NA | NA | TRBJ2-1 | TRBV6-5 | CASSFGTPSEQFF | TGTGCCAGCAGTTTTGGGACCCCCAGTGAGCAGTTCTTC
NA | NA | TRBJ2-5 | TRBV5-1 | CASSLGEGSETQYF | TGCGCCAGCAGCTTGGGAGAGGGGAGTGAGACCCAGTACTTC
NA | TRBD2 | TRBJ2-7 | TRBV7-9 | CASTLAGSYEQYF | TGTGCCAGCACCTTAGCGGGGAGCTACGAGCAGTACTTC
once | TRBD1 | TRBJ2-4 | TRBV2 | CASGKGTGGLLQNIQYF | TGTGCCAGCGGTAAAGGGACAGGGGGGCTTCTCCAAAACATTCAGTACTTC
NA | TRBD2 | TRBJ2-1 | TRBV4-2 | CASSQDSLGTKYNEQFF | TGTGCCAGCAGCCAAGATAGCTTGGGGACTAAGTACAATGAGCAGTTCTTC
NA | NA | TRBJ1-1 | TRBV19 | CASSIWGNTEAFF | TGTGCCAGTAGTATTTGGGGGAACACTGAAGCTTTCTTT
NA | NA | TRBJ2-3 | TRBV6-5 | CASSYQSSDTQYF | TGTGCCAGCAGTTACCAGTCATCAGATACGCAGTATTTT
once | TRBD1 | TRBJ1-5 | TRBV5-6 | CASSFGQGSLNQPQHF | TGTGCCAGCAGCTTCGGACAGGGGTCCCTCAATCAGCCCCAGCATTTT
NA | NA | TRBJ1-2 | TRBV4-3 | CASSQAKGGYTF | TGCGCCAGCAGCCAAGCTAAAGGGGGCTACACCTTC
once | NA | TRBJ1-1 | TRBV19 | CASSISQRNTEAFF | TGTGCCAGTAGTATATCGCAGCGGAACACTGAAGCTTTCTTT
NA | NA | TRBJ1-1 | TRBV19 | CASSLGVEAFF | TGTGCCAGTAGCTTGGGGGTGGAAGCTTTCTTT
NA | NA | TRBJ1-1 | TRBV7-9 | CASSFSTEAFF | TGTGCCAGCAGCTTTTCCACTGAAGCTTTCTTT
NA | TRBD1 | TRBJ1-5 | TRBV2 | CASRAGQARRQPQHF | TGTGCCAGCAGGGCTGGACAGGCTCGGAGACAGCCCCAGCATTTT
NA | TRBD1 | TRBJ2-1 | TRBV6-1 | CATRRGGRLNEQFF | TGTGCCACCAGACGAGGGGGCAGGTTAAATGAGCAGTTCTTC
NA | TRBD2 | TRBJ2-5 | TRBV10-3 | CAIRASGGETQYF | TGTGCCATCCGGGCTAGCGGGGGAGAGACCCAGTACTTC
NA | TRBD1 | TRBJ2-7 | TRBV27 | CASSAGQGYEQYF | TGTGCCAGCAGTGCGGGACAGGGGTACGAGCAGTACTTC
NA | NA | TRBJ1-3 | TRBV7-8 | CASSFMEAGNTIYF | TGTGCCAGCAGCTTTATGGAGGCTGGAAACACCATATATTTT
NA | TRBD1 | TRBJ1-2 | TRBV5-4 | CASIPQGAGYGYTF | TGTGCCAGCATACCCCAGGGGGCAGGGTATGGCTACACCTTC
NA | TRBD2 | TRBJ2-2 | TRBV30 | CACRASGGQLGGELFF | TGTGCCTGCCGGGCTAGCGGGGGGCAATTGGGCGGGGAGCTGTTTTTT
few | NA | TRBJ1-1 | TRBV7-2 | CASSLDQGEAFF | TGTGCCAGCAGCTTAGACCAGGGTGAAGCTTTCTTT